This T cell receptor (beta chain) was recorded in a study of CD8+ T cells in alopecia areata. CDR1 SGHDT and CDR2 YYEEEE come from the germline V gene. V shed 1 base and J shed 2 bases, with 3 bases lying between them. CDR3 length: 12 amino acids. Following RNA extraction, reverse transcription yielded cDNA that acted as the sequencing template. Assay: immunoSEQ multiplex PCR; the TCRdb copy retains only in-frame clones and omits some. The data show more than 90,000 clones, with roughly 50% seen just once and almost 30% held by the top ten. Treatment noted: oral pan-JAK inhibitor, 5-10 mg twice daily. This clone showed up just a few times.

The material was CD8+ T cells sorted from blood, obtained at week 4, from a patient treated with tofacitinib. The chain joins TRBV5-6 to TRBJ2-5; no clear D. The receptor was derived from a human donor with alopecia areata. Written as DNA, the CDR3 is TGTGCCAGCAGCTTGTTTCAAGAGACCCAGTACTTC. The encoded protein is CASSLFQETQYF. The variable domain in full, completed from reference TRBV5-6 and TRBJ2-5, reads DAGVTQSPTHLIKTRGQQVTLRCSPKSGHDTVSWYQQALGQGPQFIFQYYEEEERQRGNFPDRFSGHQFPNYSSELNVNALLLGDSALYLCASSLFQETQYFGPGTRLLVL.